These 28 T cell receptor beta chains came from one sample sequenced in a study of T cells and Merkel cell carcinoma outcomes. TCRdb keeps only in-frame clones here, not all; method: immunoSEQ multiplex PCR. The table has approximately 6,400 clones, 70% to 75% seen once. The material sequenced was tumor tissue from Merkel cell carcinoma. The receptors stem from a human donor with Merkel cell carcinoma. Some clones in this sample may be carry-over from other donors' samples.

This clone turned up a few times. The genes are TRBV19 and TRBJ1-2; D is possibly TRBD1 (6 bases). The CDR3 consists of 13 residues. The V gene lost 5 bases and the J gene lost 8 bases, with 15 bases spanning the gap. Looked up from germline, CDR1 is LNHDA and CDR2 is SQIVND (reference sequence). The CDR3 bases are TGTGCCAGTAGTGCTACAGGGCAGGGCGGCTACACCTTC. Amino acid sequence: CASSATGQGGYTF.

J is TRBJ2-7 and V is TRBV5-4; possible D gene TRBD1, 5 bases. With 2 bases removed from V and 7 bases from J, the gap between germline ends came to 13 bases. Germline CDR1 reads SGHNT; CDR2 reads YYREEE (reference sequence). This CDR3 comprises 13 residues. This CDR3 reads CASSLQAELEQYF. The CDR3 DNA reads TGTGCCAGCAGCTTACAGGCGGAGTTGGAGCAGTACTTC.

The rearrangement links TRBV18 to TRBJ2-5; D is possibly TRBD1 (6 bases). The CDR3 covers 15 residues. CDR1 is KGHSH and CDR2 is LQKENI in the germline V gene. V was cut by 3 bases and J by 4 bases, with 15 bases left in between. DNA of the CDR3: TGTGCCAGCTCACCCTGGGACAAGATAGGAGAGACCCAGTACTTC. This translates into CASSPWDKIGETQYF.

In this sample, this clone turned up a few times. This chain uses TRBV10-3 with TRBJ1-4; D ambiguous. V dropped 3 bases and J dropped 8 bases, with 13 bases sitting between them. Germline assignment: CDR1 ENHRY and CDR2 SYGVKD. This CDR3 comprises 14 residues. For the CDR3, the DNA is TGTGCCATCAGTGATAAAGGGAAGGAAGAAAAACTGTTTTTT. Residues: CAISDKGKEEKLFF.

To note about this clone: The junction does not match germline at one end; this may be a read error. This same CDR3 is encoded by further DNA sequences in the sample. The CDR3, as DNA: TGTGCCAGCAGCTTAGGGGGAGCGATGGACTCCTACAATGAACAGTTCTTC. Its translation is CASSLGGAMDSYNEQFF. The rearrangement uses TRBV11-2 and TRBJ2-1, with a tentative D call TRBD2 (5 bases). The CDR3 length is 17 residues. Germline CDR1 SGHAT, CDR2 FQNNGV.

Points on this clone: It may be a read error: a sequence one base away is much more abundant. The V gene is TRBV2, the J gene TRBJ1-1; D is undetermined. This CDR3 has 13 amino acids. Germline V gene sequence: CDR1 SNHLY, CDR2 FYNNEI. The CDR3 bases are TGTACCAGCACGAGGGAGCGTTTGACTGAAGCTTTCTTT. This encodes CTSTRERLTEAFF.

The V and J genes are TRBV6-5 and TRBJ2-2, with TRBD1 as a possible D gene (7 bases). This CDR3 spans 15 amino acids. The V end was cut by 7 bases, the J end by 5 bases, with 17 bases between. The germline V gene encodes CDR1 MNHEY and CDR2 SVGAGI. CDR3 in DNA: TGTGCCAGCACCACGAAGGAGGGGGCGACCGGGGAGCTGTTTTTT. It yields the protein CASTTKEGATGELFF.

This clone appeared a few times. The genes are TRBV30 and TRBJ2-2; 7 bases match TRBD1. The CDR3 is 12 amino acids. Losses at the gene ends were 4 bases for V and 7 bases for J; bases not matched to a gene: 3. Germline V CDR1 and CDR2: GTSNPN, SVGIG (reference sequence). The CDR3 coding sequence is TGTGCCTGGAACCAGGGGGACGGGGAGCTGTTTTTT. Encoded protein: CAWNQGDGELFF.

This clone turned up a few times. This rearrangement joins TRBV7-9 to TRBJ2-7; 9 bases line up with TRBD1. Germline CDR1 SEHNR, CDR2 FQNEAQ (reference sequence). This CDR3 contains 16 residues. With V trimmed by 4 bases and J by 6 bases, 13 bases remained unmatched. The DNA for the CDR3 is TGTGCCAGCAGCTCGGTCTTCGGGGGACAGGGAGGCGAGCAGTACTTC. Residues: CASSSVFGGQGGEQYF.

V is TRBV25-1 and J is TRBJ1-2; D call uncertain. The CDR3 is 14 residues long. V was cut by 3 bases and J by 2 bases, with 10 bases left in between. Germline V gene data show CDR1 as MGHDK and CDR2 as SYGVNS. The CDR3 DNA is TGTGCCAGCAGTGAGGCCCCGAAAAACTATGGCTACACCTTC. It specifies CASSEAPKNYGYTF.

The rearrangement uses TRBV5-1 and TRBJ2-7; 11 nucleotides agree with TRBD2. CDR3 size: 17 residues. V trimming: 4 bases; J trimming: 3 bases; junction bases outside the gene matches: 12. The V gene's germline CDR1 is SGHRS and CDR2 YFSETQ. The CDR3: CASSQGLAAQTDYEQYF. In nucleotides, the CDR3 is TGCGCCAGCAGCCAGGGACTAGCGGCCCAAACGGACTACGAGCAGTACTTC.

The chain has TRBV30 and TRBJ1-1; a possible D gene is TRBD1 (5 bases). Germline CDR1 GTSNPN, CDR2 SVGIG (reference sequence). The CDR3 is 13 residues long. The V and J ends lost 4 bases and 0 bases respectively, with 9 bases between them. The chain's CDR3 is CAWNRDLNTEAFF. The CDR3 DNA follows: TGTGCCTGGAACCGGGACCTGAACACTGAAGCTTTCTTT. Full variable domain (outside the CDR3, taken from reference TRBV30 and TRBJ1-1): SQTIHQWPATLVQPVGSPLSLECTVEGTSNPNLYWYRQAAGRGLQLLFYSVGIGQISSEVPQNLSASRPQDRQFILSSKKLLLSDSGFYLCAWNRDLNTEAFFGQGTRLTVV.

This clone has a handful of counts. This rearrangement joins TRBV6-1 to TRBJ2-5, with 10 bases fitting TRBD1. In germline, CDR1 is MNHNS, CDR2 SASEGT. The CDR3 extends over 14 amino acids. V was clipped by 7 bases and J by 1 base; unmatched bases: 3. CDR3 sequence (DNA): TGTGCCAGCATGGACAGGGGGGCCCAAGAGACCCAGTACTTC. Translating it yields CASMDRGAQETQYF.

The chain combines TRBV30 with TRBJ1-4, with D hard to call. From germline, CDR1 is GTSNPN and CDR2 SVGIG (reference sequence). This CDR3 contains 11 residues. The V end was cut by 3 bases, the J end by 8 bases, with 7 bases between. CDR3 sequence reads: CAWSRVEKLFF. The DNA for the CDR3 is TGTGCCTGGAGCCGTGTGGAAAAACTGTTTTTT.

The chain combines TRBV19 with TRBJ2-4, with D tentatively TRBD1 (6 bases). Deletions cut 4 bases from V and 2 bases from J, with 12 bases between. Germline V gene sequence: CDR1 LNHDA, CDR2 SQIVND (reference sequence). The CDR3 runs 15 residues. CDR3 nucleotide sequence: TGTGCCAGTAGTACTCCCACAGGGTCCAAAAACATTCAGTACTTC. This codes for CASSTPTGSKNIQYF.

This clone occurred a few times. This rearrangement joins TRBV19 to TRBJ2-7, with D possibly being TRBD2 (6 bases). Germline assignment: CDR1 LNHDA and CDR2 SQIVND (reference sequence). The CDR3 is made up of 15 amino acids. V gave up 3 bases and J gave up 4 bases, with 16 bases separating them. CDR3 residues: CASSISGLVPYEQYF. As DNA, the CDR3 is TGTGCCAGTAGTATTTCGGGACTCGTACCTTACGAGCAGTACTTC.

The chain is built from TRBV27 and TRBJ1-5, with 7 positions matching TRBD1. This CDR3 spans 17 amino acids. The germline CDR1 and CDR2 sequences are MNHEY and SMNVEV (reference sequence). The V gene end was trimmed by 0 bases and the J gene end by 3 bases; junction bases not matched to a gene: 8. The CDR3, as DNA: TGTGCCAGCAGTTTATCGAGCCGGGACAGACCCAATCAGCCCCAGCATTTT. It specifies CASSLSSRDRPNQPQHF.

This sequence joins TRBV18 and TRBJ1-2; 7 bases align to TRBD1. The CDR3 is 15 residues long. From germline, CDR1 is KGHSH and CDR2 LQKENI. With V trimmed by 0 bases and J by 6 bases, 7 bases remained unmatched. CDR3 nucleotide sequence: TGTGCCAGCTCACCACCCGGGACAGTCCAGGATGGCTACACCTTC. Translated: CASSPPGTVQDGYTF.

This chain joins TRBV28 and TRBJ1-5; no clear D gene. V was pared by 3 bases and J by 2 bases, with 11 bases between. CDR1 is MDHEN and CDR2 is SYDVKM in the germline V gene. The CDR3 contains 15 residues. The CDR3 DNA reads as TGTGCCAGCAGTTTTAGGGCCCGGGGCAATCAGCCCCAGCATTTT. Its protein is CASSFRARGNQPQHF.

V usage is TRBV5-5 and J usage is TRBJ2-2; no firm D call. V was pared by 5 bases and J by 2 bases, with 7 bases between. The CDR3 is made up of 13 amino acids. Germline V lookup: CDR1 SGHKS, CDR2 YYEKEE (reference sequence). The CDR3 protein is CASSRDNTGELFF. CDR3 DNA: TGTGCCAGCAGTAGAGATAACACCGGGGAGCTGTTTTTT.

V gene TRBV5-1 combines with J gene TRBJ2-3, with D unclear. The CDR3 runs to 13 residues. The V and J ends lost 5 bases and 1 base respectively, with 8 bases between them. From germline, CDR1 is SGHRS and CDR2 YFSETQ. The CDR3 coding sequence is TGCGCCAGCAGAGACGGCGGCACAGATACGCAGTATTTT. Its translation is CASRDGGTDTQYF.

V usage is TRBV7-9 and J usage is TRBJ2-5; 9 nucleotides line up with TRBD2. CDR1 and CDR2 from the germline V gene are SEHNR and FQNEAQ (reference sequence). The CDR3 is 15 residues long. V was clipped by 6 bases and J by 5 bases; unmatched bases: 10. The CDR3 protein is CASSGGAGGWETQYF. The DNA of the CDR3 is TGTGCCAGCAGTGGAGGAGCGGGAGGATGGGAGACCCAGTACTTC. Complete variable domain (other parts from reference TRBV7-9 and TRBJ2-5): DTGVSQNPRHKITKRGQNVTFRCDPISEHNRLYWYRQTLGQGPEFLTYFQNEAQLEKSRLLSDRFSAERPKGSFSTLEIQRTEQGDSAMYLCASSGGAGGWETQYFGPGTRLLVL.

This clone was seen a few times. This CDR3 is CASATAYEQYF. CDR3 DNA: TGTGCCAGCGCCACAGCATACGAGCAGTACTTC. The chain has TRBV7-8 and TRBJ2-7; D not certain. Germline V gives CDR1 SGHVS, CDR2 FQNEAQ. Trimming removed 8 bases from V and 4 bases from J, with 9 bases in between. The CDR3 totals 11 residues.

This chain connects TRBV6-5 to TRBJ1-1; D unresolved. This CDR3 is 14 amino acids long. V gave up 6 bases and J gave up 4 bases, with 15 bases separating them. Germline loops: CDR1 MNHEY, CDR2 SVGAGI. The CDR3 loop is CASRGPQRGTEAFF. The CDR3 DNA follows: TGTGCCAGCAGAGGACCGCAACGAGGCACTGAAGCTTTCTTT.

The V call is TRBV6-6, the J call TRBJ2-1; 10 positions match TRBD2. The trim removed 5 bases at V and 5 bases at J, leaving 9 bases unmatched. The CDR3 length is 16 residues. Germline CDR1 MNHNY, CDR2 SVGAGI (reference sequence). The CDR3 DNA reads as TGTGCCAGCAGTCCCGGTAGCGGGAGGTACCACAATGAGCAGTTCTTC. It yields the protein CASSPGSGRYHNEQFF.

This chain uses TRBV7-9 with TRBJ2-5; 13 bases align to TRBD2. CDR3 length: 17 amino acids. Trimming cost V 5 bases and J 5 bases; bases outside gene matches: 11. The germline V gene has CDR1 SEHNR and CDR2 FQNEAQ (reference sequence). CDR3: CASSPGLAGVTQETQYF. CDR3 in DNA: TGTGCCAGCAGCCCAGGACTAGCGGGAGTAACCCAGGAGACCCAGTACTTC.

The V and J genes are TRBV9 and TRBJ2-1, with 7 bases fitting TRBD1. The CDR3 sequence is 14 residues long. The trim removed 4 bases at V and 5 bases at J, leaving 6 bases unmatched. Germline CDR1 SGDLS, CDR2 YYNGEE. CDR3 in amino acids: CASSPGQANNEQFF. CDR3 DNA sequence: TGTGCCAGCAGCCCAGGACAGGCGAACAATGAGCAGTTCTTC.

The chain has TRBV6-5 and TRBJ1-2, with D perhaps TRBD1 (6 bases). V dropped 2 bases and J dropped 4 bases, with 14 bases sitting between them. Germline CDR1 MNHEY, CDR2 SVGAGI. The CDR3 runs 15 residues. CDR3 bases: TGTGCCAGCAGTTACGGCCGGGGGGCGGTCTATGGCTACACCTTC. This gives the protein CASSYGRGAVYGYTF.